This TCR beta chain was documented in a study of blood T cell repertoires in COVID-19. Study at large: Samples taken during acute and convalescent COVID-19 were collected in the United States, Italy and Spain.

The data were produced by immunoSEQ multiplex PCR, yet TCRdb's version contains in-frame clones alone and is incomplete. The table records 200,000 to 250,000 clones, 75% to 85% of them present only once. Patients at the Seattle site were enrolled during active infection and followed longitudinally. The CDR3 has 15 amino acids. Germline assignment: CDR1 SQVTM and CDR2 ANQGSEA. The V segment lost 4 bases and the J segment 6 bases; nucleotides outside the gene matches: 7. The receptor comes from a woman aged 30 to 39 with COVID-19, enrolled during active disease. The sequenced material came from peripheral blood. J is TRBJ2-3 and V is TRBV29-1; 13 bases are shared with TRBD2. CDR3 sequence reads: CSVALTSGGPDTQYF. In nucleotides, the CDR3 is TGCAGCGTTGCCCTGACTAGCGGGGGGCCGGATACGCAGTATTTT.